One sample yielded the 29 T cell receptor beta chains listed below, sequenced in a study of beta chain features in type 1 diabetes. Regarding the study as a whole: The study found moderately but significantly shorter TCRB CDR3s in all four CD4+ subsets of Type 1 diabetes patients.

The whole isolated RNA underwent reverse transcription, so sequencing captured expressed TCRB transcripts. Using immunoSEQ multiplex PCR, the repertoire was profiled, and TCRdb retains in-frame clones only, with some absent. The data show roughly 300,000 clones, roughly 13% seen once. These receptors have no identified antigens. Sequenced sample: naive CD4+ T cells from blood. Source of these receptors: a man in his thirties or forties with type 1 diabetes.

The rearrangement links TRBV9 to TRBJ2-1; D ambiguous. The length of the CDR3 is 14 residues. V was shortened by 4 bases and J by 5 bases, with 13 bases between the two germline ends. The V gene's germline CDR1 is SGDLS and CDR2 YYNGEE. The CDR3 DNA follows: TGTGCCAGCAGCCCGTCTGCGCTTGACAATGAGCAGTTCTTC. It yields the protein CASSPSALDNEQFF.

This clone was picked up a small number of times. The V and J genes are TRBV5-6 and TRBJ1-5, with D possibly TRBD1 on 6 matching bases. Deletions cut 5 bases from V and 3 bases from J, with 15 bases between. The CDR3 runs 15 residues. In germline, CDR1 is SGHDT, CDR2 YYEEEE. This chain's CDR3 is CASSRTVSNNQPQHF. CDR3 DNA: TGTGCCAGCAGTCGGACAGTTTCTAACAATCAGCCCCAGCATTTT.

This clone was seen a few times. This sequence joins TRBV5-4 and TRBJ2-5; 11 bases match TRBD1. The V segment lost 5 bases and the J segment 2 bases; nucleotides outside the gene matches: 2. The CDR3 is 14 residues long. Germline-derived CDR1 and CDR2 are SGHNT and YYREEE (reference sequence). As DNA, the CDR3 is TGTGCCAGCAGGCGGGACAGGGGGCAAGAGACCCAGTACTTC. Amino acids: CASRRDRGQETQYF.

This clone was counted between two and nine times. J is TRBJ2-4 and V is TRBV28; TRBD1 matches 11 bases. This CDR3 is 15 amino acids long. Trimming cost V 6 bases and J 5 bases; bases outside gene matches: 6. CDR1 and CDR2 (germline): MDHEN, SYDVKM. As DNA, the CDR3 is TGTGCCAGCAGCATTACGGGACAGGGGGAAAACATTCAGTACTTC. This sequence encodes CASSITGQGENIQYF. Full variable domain (remainder filled in from reference TRBV28 and TRBJ2-4): DVKVTQSSRYLVKRTGEKVFLECVQDMDHENMFWYRQDPGLGLRLIYFSYDVKMKEKGDIPEGYSVSREKKERFSLILESASTNQTSMYLCASSITGQGENIQYFGAGTRLSVL.

This clone came up a few times. The rearrangement joins TRBV7-3 to TRBJ2-3; 10 nucleotides line up with TRBD2. Germline V gene data show CDR1 as SGHTA and CDR2 as FQGTGA. Trimming cost V 1 base and J 2 bases; bases outside gene matches: 12. The CDR3 is 19 residues long. CDR3 coding DNA: TGTGCCAGCAGCTTAAAGTCGAGCGGGCTAGCGGGAGACACAGATACGCAGTATTTT. It is translated as CASSLKSSGLAGDTDTQYF.

This chain uses TRBV28 with TRBJ2-1, with 12 positions matching TRBD2. This CDR3 region has 18 residues. Losses at the gene ends were 5 bases for V and 9 bases for J; bases not matched to a gene: 17. The germline V gene has CDR1 MDHEN and CDR2 SYDVKM. CDR3 sequence (DNA): TGTGCCAGCAGTCCCCAGTGGCGACTAGCGGGAGAAGGGGGTGAGCAGTTCTTC. This sequence encodes CASSPQWRLAGEGGEQFF.

This clone was counted only a few times. The chain joins TRBV7-2 to TRBJ1-2; D possibly corresponds to TRBD1 (5 bases). Germline V gene sequence: CDR1 SGHTA, CDR2 FQGNSA. This CDR3 spans 14 amino acids. V was clipped by 5 bases and J by 8 bases, with 18 bases between them. CDR3 in DNA: TGTGCCAGCAGCCCGACGCGGGGGATAGGAGGCTACACCTTC. Residues: CASSPTRGIGGYTF. The full variable domain, with the rest looked up from reference TRBV7-2 and TRBJ1-2, is GAGVSQSPSNKVTEKGKDVELRCDPISGHTALYWYRQSLGQGLEFLIYFQGNSAPDKSGLPSDRFSAERTGGSVSTLTIQRTQQEDSAVYLCASSPTRGIGGYTFGSGTRLTVV.

The CDR3 DNA reads as TGTGCCAGCAGTCTGGGACAGACTTACTACGAGCAGTACTTC. It codes for CASSLGQTYYEQYF. The chain employs TRBV28 and TRBJ2-7; TRBD1 aligns across 7 bases. The ends lost 5 bases at V and 3 bases at J; junction bases unmatched: 7. Germline loops: CDR1 MDHEN, CDR2 SYDVKM. The CDR3 covers 14 residues.

This clone was detected only a few times. This chain uses TRBV6-1 with TRBJ2-2; D unresolved. This CDR3 has 13 residues. CDR1 is MNHNS and CDR2 is SASEGT in the germline V gene. Trimming left V 5 bases short and J 6 bases short, with 10 bases between. This CDR3 is CASSHGQAGELFF. CDR3 DNA: TGTGCCAGCAGTCATGGGCAGGCCGGGGAGCTGTTTTTT.

This clone has more than one count but fewer than ten. The chain employs TRBV9 and TRBJ1-2; possibly TRBD1 for D (5 bases). This CDR3 region has 13 residues. V gave up 2 bases and J gave up 8 bases, with 13 bases separating them. Germline CDR1 SGDLS, CDR2 YYNGEE. The CDR3 here is CASSVQGVDGYTF. The CDR3 region has the DNA TGTGCCAGCAGCGTTCAGGGCGTCGACGGCTACACCTTC.

The rearrangement uses TRBV21-1 and TRBJ2-7; whether TRBD1, the table's D call, matches the DNA was not checked. TRBV21-1 is designated a pseudogene. The CDR3 has 14 amino acids. CDR3 loop: CASSKVVTGDEQYF. The CDR3 nucleotides are TGTGCCAGCAGCAAAGTAGTGACAGGGGACGAGCAGTACTTC.

This chain joins TRBV9 and TRBJ2-2, with TRBD2 as a possible D gene (5 bases). This CDR3 has 17 amino acids. Between the trimmed V and J ends, which lost 0 bases and 6 bases, there was a span of 18 bases. Germline assignment: CDR1 SGDLS and CDR2 YYNGEE. CDR3 protein: CASSVDSPPAAPGELFF. Here the CDR3 DNA reads TGTGCCAGCAGCGTAGACTCGCCTCCAGCGGCGCCCGGGGAGCTGTTTTTT.

The J gene is TRBJ2-2, the V gene TRBV7-7; no clear D gene. V was shortened by 1 base and J by 3 bases, with 9 bases between the two germline ends. Germline V CDR1 and CDR2: SSHAT, FNYEAQ (reference sequence). The CDR3 spans 15 residues. CDR3 sequence reads: CASSLEFRDTGELFF. CDR3 in DNA: TGTGCCAGCAGCTTAGAATTTCGGGACACCGGGGAGCTGTTTTTT.

This clone has only a few counts. V usage is TRBV7-2 and J usage is TRBJ2-5, with 7 bases lining up with TRBD1. After removal of 9 bases from V and 5 bases from J, the junction contained 6 bases not matched to a gene. This CDR3 is 12 amino acids long. Germline V lookup: CDR1 SGHTA, CDR2 FQGNSA. CDR3 loop: CASKQGRETQYF. For the CDR3, the DNA is TGTGCCAGTAAACAGGGGCGGGAGACCCAGTACTTC.

The gene calls are TRBV7-8 and TRBJ1-2, with 9 bases that match TRBD1. The germline gives CDR1 SGHVS, CDR2 FQNEAQ. The CDR3 consists of 13 residues. V trimming: 5 bases; J trimming: 4 bases; junction bases outside the gene matches: 2. As DNA, the CDR3 is TGTGCCAGCAGCCTGGGACAGGGCTATGGCTACACCTTC. Protein product: CASSLGQGYGYTF.

This rearrangement joins TRBV15 to TRBJ2-7; maybe TRBD2 (6 bases). The CDR3 contains 14 residues. Germline V gene data show CDR1 as LNHNV and CDR2 as YYDKDF (reference sequence). V lost 0 bases to trimming and J lost 2 bases, with 8 bases between them. This chain's CDR3 is CATSRDGGAYEQYF. DNA for the CDR3: TGTGCCACCAGCAGAGATGGAGGGGCCTACGAGCAGTACTTC.

The chain joins TRBV7-6 to TRBJ2-3, with D uncertain. Germline CDR1 is SGHVS and CDR2 is FNYEAQ. V was cut by 3 bases and J by 3 bases, with 7 bases left in between. The CDR3 consists of 13 residues. The CDR3 coding sequence is TGTGCCAGCAGCTTCGGTGTGACAGATACGCAGTATTTT. Translation gives CASSFGVTDTQYF.

This clone was recorded a few times. V and J are TRBV20-1 and TRBJ2-1; maybe TRBD1 (6 bases). The CDR3 has 11 amino acids. With 8 bases removed from V and 2 bases from J, the gap between germline ends came to 7 bases. CDR1 is DFQATT, CDR2 SNEGSKA, per germline (reference sequence). CDR3: CSRTAYNEQFF. The DNA of the CDR3 is TGCAGTCGGACAGCCTACAATGAGCAGTTCTTC.

For the CDR3, the DNA is TGTGCCTGGAGTGTTTTCGGGTACGAGCAGTACTTC. Encoded protein: CAWSVFGYEQYF. This chain connects TRBV30 to TRBJ2-7; D unresolved. This CDR3 spans 12 amino acids. Germline CDR1 GTSNPN, CDR2 SVGIG (reference sequence). Trimming shortened V by 0 bases and J by 4 bases, and 7 bases separated the two germline ends.

This clone was seen a few times. The chain links TRBV29-1 to TRBJ2-7, with D possibly TRBD2 on 5 matching bases. CDR3 length: 14 residues. Trimming removed 0 bases at V and 2 bases at J, with 11 bases between. Germline values: CDR1 SQVTM, CDR2 ANQGSEA. CDR3 in amino acids: CSVEEGSAAYEQYF. The CDR3 DNA reads as TGCAGCGTTGAAGAGGGGTCAGCGGCCTACGAGCAGTACTTC.

The V call is TRBV5-1, the J call TRBJ1-1; D ambiguous. The CDR3 is made up of 13 amino acids. V was shortened by 2 bases and J by 12 bases, with 17 bases between the two germline ends. The germline CDR1 and CDR2 sequences are SGHRS and YFSETQ. As DNA, the CDR3 is TGCGCCAGCAGCTTACAGAGGGATAGTCATCCTTTCTTT. It is translated as CASSLQRDSHPFF.

At least ten counts were recorded for this clone. The chain links TRBV2 to TRBJ2-1; TRBD2 is a possible D gene (5 bases). Germline CDR1 SNHLY, CDR2 FYNNEI. The V and J ends lost 11 bases and 3 bases respectively, with 8 bases between them. The CDR3 has 11 amino acids. This CDR3 reads CAGGLYNEQFF. CDR3 sequence (DNA): TGTGCCGGTGGACTCTACAATGAGCAGTTCTTC.

The chain couples TRBV5-6 to TRBJ2-1; 7 positions match TRBD2. Germline V gene lookup returns CDR1 SGHDT and CDR2 YYEEEE. CDR3 size: 15 residues. Trimming removed 8 bases from V and 2 bases from J; junction bases left unmatched: 10. CDR3 in DNA: TGTGCCAGTCAACTGGCGGGAGTAACCTACAATGAGCAGTTCTTC. Translated: CASQLAGVTYNEQFF. Supplemented by reference TRBV5-6 and TRBJ2-1, the full variable domain reads DAGVTQSPTHLIKTRGQQVTLRCSPKSGHDTVSWYQQALGQGPQFIFQYYEEEERQRGNFPDRFSGHQFPNYSSELNVNALLLGDSALYLCASQLAGVTYNEQFFGPGTRLTVL.

This chain connects TRBV7-2 to TRBJ1-4; D is unresolved. The ends were cut back, 4 bases at V and 12 bases at J, with 21 bases in the middle. This CDR3 contains 15 residues. CDR1 is SGHTA and CDR2 is FQGNSA in the germline V gene. CDR3: CASSSVRDGIGELFF. DNA for the CDR3: TGTGCCAGCAGCTCGGTACGAGACGGAATCGGGGAACTGTTTTTT.

The chain links TRBV5-1 to TRBJ2-7; D is uncertain. The CDR3 loop spans 13 amino acids. V was trimmed by 5 bases and J by 4 bases, leaving 13 bases between them. Germline V gene sequence: CDR1 SGHRS, CDR2 YFSETQ. The CDR3 DNA reads TGCGCCAGCAGGGTACAGATCTCTTACGAGCAGTACTTC. Its protein is CASRVQISYEQYF.

V usage is TRBV5-5 and J usage is TRBJ1-2, with 8 bases aligning to TRBD1. The J segment lost 8 bases and the V segment lost 3 bases, leaving 3 bases of the junction unmatched. Germline V gene lookup returns CDR1 SGHKS and CDR2 YYEKEE (reference sequence). The CDR3 extends over 12 amino acids. In DNA, the CDR3 is TGTGCCAGCAGCTACGCAGGGGGCGGCTACACCTTC. This encodes CASSYAGGGYTF.

V usage is TRBV30 and J usage is TRBJ1-1; D not resolved. Germline-derived CDR1 and CDR2 are GTSNPN and SVGIG (reference sequence). The CDR3 runs to 15 residues. The V end was cut by 1 base, the J end by 0 bases, with 12 bases between. The CDR3 DNA reads as TGTGCCTGGAGTGCCGCGGCGTCTCTGAACACTGAAGCTTTCTTT. It encodes CAWSAAASLNTEAFF. The whole variable domain, filled in from reference TRBV30 and TRBJ1-1, reads SQTIHQWPATLVQPVGSPLSLECTVEGTSNPNLYWYRQAAGRGLQLLFYSVGIGQISSEVPQNLSASRPQDRQFILSSKKLLLSDSGFYLCAWSAAASLNTEAFFGQGTRLTVV.

The DNA of the CDR3 is TGTGCCTGGAGTGGAACGCAGGTGCCCTATGGCTACACCTTC. It yields the protein CAWSGTQVPYGYTF. The chain links TRBV30 to TRBJ1-2, with D uncertain. CDR1 and CDR2 from the germline V gene are GTSNPN and SVGIG (reference sequence). V lost 1 base and J 4 bases, leaving 13 bases between the germline ends. CDR3 size: 14 residues. Using reference TRBV30 and TRBJ1-2 for the parts outside the CDR3, the full variable domain is SQTIHQWPATLVQPVGSPLSLECTVEGTSNPNLYWYRQAAGRGLQLLFYSVGIGQISSEVPQNLSASRPQDRQFILSSKKLLLSDSGFYLCAWSGTQVPYGYTFGSGTRLTVV.

This clone was seen a few times. V usage is TRBV23-1 and J usage is TRBJ1-2; 7 bases map to TRBD1. TRBV23-1 is an open reading frame whose function is uncertain. V shed 0 bases and J 7 bases; nucleotides not matched to a gene: 8. This CDR3 spans 15 amino acids. The CDR3 sequence: CASSQSEGARCGYTF. DNA for the CDR3: TGCGCCAGCAGTCAATCAGAGGGGGCGCGGTGTGGCTACACCTTC.